Following are 4 T cell receptor beta chains from one sample sequenced in a study of T cells in Graves' hyperthyroidism and ophthalmopathy. Template material for amplifying TCR beta CDR3 regions consisted of RNA transcripts. TCR CDR3 underwent first-round RT-PCR with the HTBI primer set. TCRdb re-called the multiplex PCR reads through MiXCR, storing one row per CDR3 protein. The sample records over 650,000 distinct CDR3 sequences, roughly 15% being singletons. Sequenced input: blood. All receptors come from a man aged 18 to 35 with Graves' hyperthyroidism.

This chain joins TRBV24-1 and TRBJ1-5; no firm D call. The CDR3 has 14 amino acids. The germline V and J ends were trimmed by 3 bases and 3 bases, with 8 bases remaining between them. In germline, CDR1 is KGHDR, CDR2 SFDVKD. The CDR3 nucleotides are TGTGCCACCAGTGATCAGACGGACAATCAGCCCCAGCATTTT. This encodes CATSDQTDNQPQHF.

The chain is built from TRBV9 and TRBJ1-2; D is perhaps TRBD1 (5 bases). V shed 0 bases and J shed 2 bases, with 8 bases lying between them. Germline loops: CDR1 SGDLS, CDR2 YYNGEE. This CDR3 has 14 amino acids. CDR3 bases: TGTGCCAGCAGCGTAGGGGGCTTCAACTATGGCTACACCTTC. Its translation is CASSVGGFNYGYTF.

This clonotype was recorded a few times. One base away lies a much larger clone, so this may be a sequencing read error. The chain carries TRBV28 and TRBJ2-7; tentatively, D is TRBD2 (5 bases). Germline V gene sequence: CDR1 MDHEN, CDR2 SYDVKM. The CDR3 is made up of 13 amino acids. The CDR3 region has the DNA TGTGCCGGCAGTTTATTGCGGGCTTGGGAGCAGTACTTC. Translation: CAGSLLRAWEQYF.

This clonotype occurred many times. The rearrangement links TRBV11-2 to TRBJ2-7; tentatively, D is TRBD2 (6 bases). Germline V gene sequence: CDR1 SGHAT, CDR2 FQNNGV. V was cut by 1 base and J by 2 bases, with 9 bases left in between. The CDR3 is made up of 14 amino acids. The CDR3 sequence: CASSLGGGPYEQYF. CDR3 nucleotide sequence: TGTGCCAGCAGCTTAGGCGGAGGGCCCTACGAGCAGTACTTC.